This T cell receptor beta chain was sequenced during a study of response to subunit inactivated influenza vaccine. This clonotype has only a few counts. MiXCR, applied by TCRdb to the RT-PCR reads, yields one record per CDR3 protein. The sample consists of about half a million distinct CDR3 sequences, 25% of them appearing once. Sequenced here: CD4+ T cells sorted from PBMCs, sampled roughly 5 days after vaccination. This clonotype was sampled from a man aged 45 to 65 who received an inactivated influenza vaccine.

The CDR3 DNA reads TGTGCCAGCAGTTATGTCGGCAGTCGGTATGGCTACACCTTC. Its translation is CASSYVGSRYGYTF. V is TRBV6-5 and J is TRBJ1-2; D is uncertain. This CDR3 is 14 amino acids long. V was shortened by 3 bases and J by 5 bases, with 13 bases between the two germline ends. Germline CDR1 is MNHEY and CDR2 is SVGAGI.